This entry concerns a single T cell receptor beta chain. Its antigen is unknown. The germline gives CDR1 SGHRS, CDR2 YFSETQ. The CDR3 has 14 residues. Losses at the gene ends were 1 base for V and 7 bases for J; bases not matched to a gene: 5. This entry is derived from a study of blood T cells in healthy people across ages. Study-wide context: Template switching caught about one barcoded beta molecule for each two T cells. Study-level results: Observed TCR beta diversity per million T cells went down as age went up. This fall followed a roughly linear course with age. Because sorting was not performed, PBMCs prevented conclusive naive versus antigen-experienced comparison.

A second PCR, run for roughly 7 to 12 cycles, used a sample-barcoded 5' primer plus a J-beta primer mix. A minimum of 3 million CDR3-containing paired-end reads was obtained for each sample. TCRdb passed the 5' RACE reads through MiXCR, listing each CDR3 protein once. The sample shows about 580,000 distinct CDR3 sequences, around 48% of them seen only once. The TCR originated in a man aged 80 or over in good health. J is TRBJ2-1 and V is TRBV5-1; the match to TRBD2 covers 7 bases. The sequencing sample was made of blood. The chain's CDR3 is CASSLLLASNEQFF. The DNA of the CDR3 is TGCGCCAGCAGCTTGCTACTAGCGTCAAATGAGCAGTTCTTC.